This note documents a single TCR beta chain sequence. Naive CD8 isolation took CD45RO-negative cells positively selected for CCR7 and excluded terminally differentiated effector memory CD45RA+ cells. These data are taken from a study of shared clonotypes between healthy human individuals. Sequencing used immunoSEQ multiplex PCR; TCRdb keeps in-frame clones, though not all of them. The sample has some 800,000 clones; 85% to 95% are singletons. Germline lookup yields CDR1 PRHDT and CDR2 FYEKMQ (reference sequence). The ends were cut back, 2 bases at V and 6 bases at J, with 11 bases in the middle. CDR3 length equals 14 residues.

The TCR sequence derives from a man between 25 and 39 years old in good health. The chain couples TRBV13 to TRBJ2-1; D is perhaps TRBD1 or TRBD2 (5 bases each). The sequenced sample consisted of naive CD8+ T cells sorted from blood. The chain's CDR3 is CASSLSPGPNEQFF. The CDR3 nucleotides are TGTGCCAGCAGCTTATCACCGGGACCCAATGAGCAGTTCTTC.